Below, one T cell receptor beta chain is given with its context. Its antigen remains unknown. The record originates from a study of cytomegalovirus exposure and HLA in healthy donors. Study overall: Assignment to the Caucasian-associated ancestry cluster applied to over 70% of the approximately 400 genotyped donors. Whole-study findings and limits: Cytomegalovirus association was assigned to more than 150 TCR beta chains. In a later analysis, HLA-associated beta chains showed higher expansion and lower generation probabilities than comparable chains.

Per the germline V gene, CDR1 is MDHEN and CDR2 is SYDVKM. CDR3 size: 13 residues. Losses at the gene ends were 10 bases for V and 4 bases for J; bases not matched to a gene: 9. Both 60 Vbeta primers and 13 Jbeta primers went into the PCR. The method was immunoSEQ multiplex PCR; TCRdb's version includes in-frame clones alone and lacks a portion of them. This sample has roughly 100,000 clones, with 77% found just once. The V call is TRBV28, the J call TRBJ1-2; 7 bases map to TRBD1. This receptor was taken from a male donor in good health and CMV-seropositive. The source material was PBMCs. The CDR3 sequence: CATQMDRIYGYTF. The CDR3 DNA reads TGTGCCACCCAGATGGACAGGATCTATGGCTACACCTTC.